This note documents a single T cell receptor (beta chain) sequence. Only in-frame clones appear in the TCRdb table, and some are missing; sequencing was by immunoSEQ multiplex PCR. The sample includes approximately 100,000 clones, roughly 83% of them seen just once. The sample comes from a study of blood T cell repertoires in COVID-19. Overall study context: The origin of the acute and convalescent COVID-19 samples was the United States, Italy and Spain. Sample material is recorded as cDNA or gDNA derived from T cells, B-cell-depleted T cells, or PBMCs.

Sequencing was performed on peripheral blood. This sequence originates from a human donor in a cohort sampled during active COVID-19.

Here the CDR3 DNA reads TGCGCCAGCAGCTTCGTGGCTAGCAGCTCCTACGAGCAGTACTTC. It specifies CASSFVASSSYEQYF. The V and J genes are TRBV5-1 and TRBJ2-7; TRBD2 might be the D (5 bases). Trimming removed 2 bases from V and 0 bases from J, with 12 bases in between. CDR3 size: 15 residues. The germline V gene encodes CDR1 SGHRS and CDR2 YFSETQ.